The clone carrying this T cell receptor beta chain has a count of ten or more. No antigen is known for it. Authors' analysis steps: Across samples, TCR counts had a median of roughly 96,000 and ranged from about 23,224 to 700,000. One entry per CDR3 protein, called by TCRdb with MiXCR from the RACE reads. The V and J calls come from TCRdb's annotation, not from the publication. The table has hundreds of thousands of distinct CDR3 sequences, just under 6.5% seen once. The CDR3 covers 14 residues. The germline V and J ends were trimmed by 3 bases and 4 bases, with 11 bases remaining between them. The data originate from a study of human T cells and chemical hapten exposure. Whole-study context: For sensitization, 2% DPC was applied to an approximately 2 cm by approximately 2 cm patch of upper inner arm skin.

Study-level points and caveats: Once DPC sensitization occurred, TCRs above 1 in 1000 frequency showed no change.

Time point in this sample: patch test 2, 6 weeks after DPC sensitization. Treatment: therapeutic diphenylcyclopropenone sensitization with weekly scalp DPC. Sequencing used whole blood, obtained in connection with sensitization to the hapten diphenylcyclopropenone (DPC). The rearrangement joins TRBV12-3 or TRBV12-4 to TRBJ2-3; TRBD1 or TRBD2 may be the D gene (6 bases each). This TCR derives from a woman between 18 and 29 years old with alopecia areata. Some clones in this sample may be carry-over from other donors' samples. CDR3 DNA: TGTGCCAGCAGTTTCGGGGGCCAAGCAGATACGCAGTATTTT. Its protein is CASSFGGQADTQYF.